The following is a T cell receptor (beta chain) sequence with its context. TCRdb reanalyzed the 5' RACE reads and collapses them to one entry per CDR3 protein, without DNA. This sample lists hundreds of thousands of distinct CDR3 sequences; its ten largest clones have 3.5% to 5%. Per germline, CDR1 SGDLS and CDR2 YYNGEE. The length of the CDR3 is 15 residues. This specimen belongs to a study of T cells expressing NK-cell markers. The chain combines TRBV9 with TRBJ2-1; TCRdb returns TRBD1, unconfirmable since there is no DNA. The sequence was obtained from a woman between 18 and 70 years old in good health. The sequenced sample consisted of blood T cells: a sorted CD56 or NKG2C T cell subset, CD4+ or CD8+ T cells, or bulk PBMC T cells (not recorded which). The CDR3 sequence: CASSPVAEPYNEQFF.